This T cell receptor (beta chain) is from a study of T cell repertoires in cytomegalovirus infection. Overall study: The authors used CMV epitopes that were HLA-C-restricted (recently identified) and HLA-B-restricted (well studied). Carrying CMV and the relevant HLA type showed in public TCR beta signatures.

Points from the study as a whole: Within the response measured ex vivo, HLA-C-restricted CMV-specific TCR beta clonotypes were dominant. Identification of carriers of CMV plus the relevant HLA was achieved through cumulative public TCR beta family frequency.

Comments on this clonotype: Its antigen is unknown.

Each CDR3 protein is one row after TCRdb ran MiXCR on the reads. The profile shows fewer than 1,000,000 distinct CDR3 sequences, about 33% of them singletons. The CDR3 length is 15 residues. V was shortened by 5 bases and J by 5 bases, with 21 bases between the two germline ends. Germline values: CDR1 DFQATT, CDR2 SNEGSKA (reference sequence). The receptor was derived from a human donor in good health (CMV status not recorded). Some clones in this sample may be carry-over from other donors' samples. The chain recombines TRBV20-1 with TRBJ2-5, with D tentatively TRBD1 (6 bases). The material was cultured CD8+ T cells from PBMCs, obtained from culture after CMV antigen stimulation. CDR3 amino acids: CSAVNRDKYLETQYF. In DNA, the CDR3 is TGCAGTGCTGTGAACAGGGACAAATATCTTGAGACCCAGTACTTC.